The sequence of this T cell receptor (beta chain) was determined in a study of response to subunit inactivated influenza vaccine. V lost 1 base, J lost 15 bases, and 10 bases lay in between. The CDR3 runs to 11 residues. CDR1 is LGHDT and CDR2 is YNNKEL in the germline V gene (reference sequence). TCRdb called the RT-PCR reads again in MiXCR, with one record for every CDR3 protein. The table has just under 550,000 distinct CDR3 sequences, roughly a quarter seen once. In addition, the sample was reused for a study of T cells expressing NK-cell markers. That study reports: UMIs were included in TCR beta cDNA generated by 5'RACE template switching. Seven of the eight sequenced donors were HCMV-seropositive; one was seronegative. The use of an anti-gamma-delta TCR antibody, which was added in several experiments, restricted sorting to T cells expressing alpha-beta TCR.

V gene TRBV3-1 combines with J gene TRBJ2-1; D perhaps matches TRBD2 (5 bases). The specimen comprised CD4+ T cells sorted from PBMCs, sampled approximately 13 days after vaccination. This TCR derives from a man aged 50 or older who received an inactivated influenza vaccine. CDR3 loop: CASSQGGMGFF. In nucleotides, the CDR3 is TGTGCCAGCAGCCAAGGAGGGATGGGGTTCTTC.